The following is a T cell receptor (beta chain) sequence with its context. The target antigen is unknown. A much larger clone sits a single nucleotide away, making a read error possible. This sample is drawn from a study of glioma-infiltrating T cells. Study conclusions and caveats: Gliomas, especially low-grade, showed above-expected tissue-blood divergence; non-neoplastic patients showed below.

V lost 2 bases, J lost 6 bases, and 8 bases stayed unmatched. Germline assignment: CDR1 MDHEN and CDR2 SYDVKM. The length of the CDR3 is 15 residues. Amplification of TCR alpha and beta CDR3 regions from RNA used iRepertoire nested multiplex PCR. A single record per CDR3 protein comes from TCRdb applying MiXCR to the multiplex PCR reads. The sample records fewer than 500,000 distinct CDR3 sequences, roughly two fifths being singletons. V and J are TRBV28 and TRBJ2-7, with TRBD2 matching 9 bases. Material for sequencing was glioma tissue, nonneoplastic brain tissue, or PBMCs (not recorded which). The TCR was taken from a human donor with low-grade glioma or glioblastoma, undergoing nonglioma brain surgery, or in good health (not recorded which). CDR3 protein: CASSLMLAGVLEQYF. CDR3 nucleotides: TGTGCCAGCAGTTTAATGTTAGCGGGAGTGCTCGAGCAGTACTTC.